These 8 T cell receptor beta chains share one sample of origin, sequenced in a study of naive and memory T cell subsets (dated 2017 in TCRdb). To prepare the library, UMI-ligation and nested PCR was applied. Sequencing used an Illumina MiSeq. To cover both TRBC1 and TRBC2, the beta constant-region primer consisted of an equimolar mix of two oligonucleotides. The ligated cDNA went through four rounds of PCR with nested alpha and beta constant-region primers together with the SP2 primer. TCRdb reran the public reads through fastp at Q25 and MiXCR, keeping productive beta chains. A single entry per CDR3 protein holds the most common genes and DNA from its merged rows. Within this sample are around 110,000 distinct CDR3 sequences, with 30% to 45% of them counted one time only. Of the sample, about 1% falls within the top ten clones. The specimen sequenced was central memory CD4+ T cells from blood. Explained via the paper, the cell subset or site label denotes: central memory, CD45RA- CD27+. Source of these receptors: a human donor in good health.

This chain connects TRBV20-1 to TRBJ1-2; 8 bases align to TRBD1. The CDR3 contains 13 residues. Germline assignment: CDR1 DFQATT and CDR2 SNEGSKA (reference sequence). Trimming removed 6 bases from V and 4 bases from J; junction bases left unmatched: 7. The CDR3 loop is CSASGQGGYGYTF. As DNA, the CDR3 is TGCAGTGCCTCCGGACAGGGAGGCTATGGCTACACCTTC.

The chain recombines TRBV18 with TRBJ1-1; D is uncertain. Deletions cut 6 bases from V and 8 bases from J, with 13 bases between. The germline gives CDR1 KGHSH, CDR2 LQKENI. The length of the CDR3 is 12 residues. The CDR3 region is CASSWTSREAFF. The CDR3, as DNA: TGTGCCAGCTCGTGGACTAGCCGAGAAGCTTTCTTT.

The gene calls are TRBV6-5 and TRBJ1-3; tentatively, D is TRBD1 (6 bases). The V end was cut by 5 bases, the J end by 4 bases, with 9 bases between. CDR3 size: 13 residues. CDR1 is MNHEY and CDR2 is SVGAGI in the germline V gene. The CDR3 DNA follows: TGTGCCAGCAGTCGGGACAAAGGAAACACCATATATTTT. Its translation: CASSRDKGNTIYF.

V usage is TRBV5-1 and J usage is TRBJ2-2; possibly TRBD2 for D (6 bases). The CDR3 contains 15 residues. Germline CDR1 SGHRS, CDR2 YFSETQ. Trimming removed 4 bases from V and 1 base from J, with 11 bases in between. The CDR3 loop is CASSPMGLNTGELFF. In nucleotides, the CDR3 is TGCGCCAGCAGCCCAATGGGACTGAACACCGGGGAGCTGTTTTTT. The full variable domain, with the rest looked up from reference TRBV5-1 and TRBJ2-2, is KAGVTQTPRYLIKTRGQQVTLSCSPISGHRSVSWYQQTPGQGLQFLFEYFSETQRNKGNFPGRFSGRQFSNSRSEMNVSTLELGDSALYLCASSPMGLNTGELFFGEGSRLTVL.

This clonotype was observed a handful of times. CDR3 sequence reads: CAAGQGVRPQHF. The CDR3 nucleotides are TGTGCCGCGGGACAGGGAGTACGGCCCCAGCATTTT. The chain links TRBV28 to TRBJ1-5; TRBD1 aligns across 9 bases. The CDR3 sequence is 12 residues long. Germline trimming cut 11 bases from V and 9 bases from J; bases unmatched to any gene: 8. The germline CDR1 and CDR2 sequences are MDHEN and SYDVKM. Full variable domain (missing parts from reference TRBV28 and TRBJ1-5): DVKVTQSSRYLVKRTGEKVFLECVQDMDHENMFWYRQDPGLGLRLIYFSYDVKMKEKGDIPEGYSVSREKKERFSLILESASTNQTSMYLCAAGQGVRPQHFGDGTRLSIL.

This clonotype showed up just a few times. The chain employs TRBV12-5 and TRBJ1-1, with D possibly matching TRBD1 (5 bases). Trimming removed 2 bases from V and 1 base from J, with 5 bases in between. The CDR3 extends over 13 amino acids. From germline, CDR1 is LGHNT and CDR2 FRNRAP. The CDR3 protein is CASGLTGNTEAFF. The CDR3 coding sequence is TGTGCTAGTGGTTTGACAGGGAACACTGAAGCTTTCTTT. The variable domain in full, completed from reference TRBV12-5 and TRBJ1-1, reads DARVTQTPRHKVTEMGQEVTMRCQPILGHNTVFWYRQTMMQGLELLAYFRNRAPLDDSGMPKDRFSAEMPDATLATLKIQPSEPRDSAVYFCASGLTGNTEAFFGQGTRLTVV.

The chain couples TRBV7-9 to TRBJ2-1, with a possible D match to TRBD1 (5 bases). The CDR3 has 11 residues. Per germline, CDR1 SEHNR and CDR2 FQNEAQ (reference sequence). Trimming cost V 4 bases and J 10 bases, with 8 bases left between them. This chain's CDR3 is CASSYPGEQFF. CDR3 nucleotide sequence: TGTGCCAGCAGCTACCCAGGGGAGCAGTTCTTC.

This clonotype was seen once. The chain combines TRBV12-5 with TRBJ1-1, with D maybe TRBD1 (6 bases). Between the trimmed V and J ends, which lost 6 bases and 1 base, there was a span of 9 bases. Germline V gives CDR1 LGHNT, CDR2 FRNRAP. The CDR3 is 13 amino acids. DNA of the CDR3: TGTGCTAGTGGGGAACAGGGGAACACTGAAGCTTTCTTT. It specifies CASGEQGNTEAFF. Variable domain in full (rest from reference TRBV12-5 and TRBJ1-1): DARVTQTPRHKVTEMGQEVTMRCQPILGHNTVFWYRQTMMQGLELLAYFRNRAPLDDSGMPKDRFSAEMPDATLATLKIQPSEPRDSAVYFCASGEQGNTEAFFGQGTRLTVV.